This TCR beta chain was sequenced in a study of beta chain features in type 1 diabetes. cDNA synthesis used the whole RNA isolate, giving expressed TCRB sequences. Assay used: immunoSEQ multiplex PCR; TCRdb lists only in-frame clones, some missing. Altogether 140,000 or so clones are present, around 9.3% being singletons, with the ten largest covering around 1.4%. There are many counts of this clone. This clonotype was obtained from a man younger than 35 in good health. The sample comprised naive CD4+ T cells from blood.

CDR3 sequence reads: CASSIERSTAFF. The CDR3 DNA follows: TGTGCCAGTAGTATAGAGCGCTCCACCGCTTTCTTT. The chain has TRBV19 and TRBJ1-1; D unclear. The CDR3 extends over 12 amino acids. Trimming shortened V by 0 bases and J by 11 bases, and 10 bases separated the two germline ends. Germline CDR1 is LNHDA and CDR2 is SQIVND (reference sequence).